The 8 T cell receptor beta chains below come from one sample, sequenced in a study of T cell responses to AZD1222 COVID-19 vaccine. Using immunoSEQ multiplex PCR, the repertoire was profiled, and TCRdb retains in-frame clones only, with some absent. The profile covers roughly 100,000 clones, with roughly 84% appearing a single time and over 12% taken by the ten largest. The sample here was peripheral blood, taken 28 days after the second AZD1222 dose. These receptors originate from an adult who received the AZD1222 COVID-19 vaccine.

This clone was picked up a small number of times. The chain combines TRBV4-1 with TRBJ2-7; TRBD2 agrees at 8 bases. The length of the CDR3 is 14 residues. The germline gives CDR1 MGHRA, CDR2 YSYEKL. Trimming at V came to 1 base and at J to 4 bases, leaving 3 bases not matched to a gene. CDR3 amino acids: CASSQAGGPYEQYF. The CDR3 DNA reads TGCGCCAGCAGCCAAGCGGGGGGGCCTTACGAGCAGTACTTC.

The chain couples TRBV28 to TRBJ1-2; a possible D gene is TRBD1 (6 bases). The germline CDR1 and CDR2 sequences are MDHEN and SYDVKM. V was clipped by 6 bases and J by 2 bases, with 13 bases between them. The CDR3 contains 14 residues. The CDR3 loop reads CASSSGTQNYGYTF. CDR3 in DNA: TGTGCCAGCAGCTCCGGGACACAGAACTATGGCTACACCTTC.

This rearrangement joins TRBV3-1 (or the pseudogene TRBV3-2) to TRBJ2-6; no firm D call. The V gene lost 10 bases and the J gene lost 0 bases, with 7 bases spanning the gap. The V gene's germline CDR1 is LGHDT and CDR2 YNNKEL (reference sequence). This CDR3 has 13 residues. The DNA of the CDR3 is TGTGCCACGGATCTCTCTGGGGCCAACGTCCTGACTTTC. Translation: CATDLSGANVLTF.

The rearrangement joins TRBV10-3 to TRBJ1-5; D is uncertain. Looked up from germline, CDR1 is ENHRY and CDR2 is SYGVKD. V dropped 3 bases and J dropped 3 bases, with 6 bases sitting between them. CDR3 length: 13 amino acids. CDR3 nucleotide sequence: TGTGCCATCAGTGACGGGCCCAATCAGCCCCAGCATTTT. Protein sequence: CAISDGPNQPQHF.

This clone was observed a few times. This chain uses TRBV5-1 with TRBJ1-1, with D unresolved. Deletions cut 4 bases from V and 6 bases from J, with 13 bases between. The CDR3 has 13 residues. Germline CDR1 is SGHRS and CDR2 is YFSETQ. The CDR3 loop is CASSPGSDSEAFF. Here the CDR3 DNA reads TGCGCCAGCAGCCCGGGTTCGGATTCTGAAGCTTTCTTT.

The chain couples TRBV11-3 to TRBJ2-3; D may be TRBD1 (5 bases). With 5 bases removed from V and 2 bases from J, the gap between germline ends came to 14 bases. CDR3 length: 15 residues. Germline values: CDR1 SGHNT, CDR2 YENEEA. The CDR3 DNA follows: TGTGCCAGCAGCGCATTACAGGTTCCCACAGATACGCAGTATTTT. This translates into CASSALQVPTDTQYF.

This chain joins TRBV11-3 and TRBJ1-1, with TRBD1 matching 7 bases. The J segment lost 3 bases and the V segment lost 2 bases, leaving 6 bases of the junction unmatched. The CDR3 runs 15 residues. CDR1 and CDR2 from the germline V gene are SGHNT and YENEEA. CDR3 sequence (DNA): TGTGCCAGCAGCTTAATAGGGGGCAGCGACACTGAAGCTTTCTTT. Translated, it gives CASSLIGGSDTEAFF.

The chain links TRBV7-7 to TRBJ2-7; D tentatively fits TRBD1 or TRBD2 (6 bases each). V was clipped by 5 bases and J by 5 bases, with 19 bases between them. Germline CDR1 is SSHAT and CDR2 is FNYEAQ (reference sequence). The CDR3 sequence is 15 residues long. CDR3 sequence (DNA): TGTGCCAGCAGCGAGGGGGGTACTAAGGCCCACGAGCAGTACTTC. Its protein product is CASSEGGTKAHEQYF.